The subject of this entry is one T cell receptor (beta chain). Its antigen is unidentified. Both 60 Vbeta primers and 13 Jbeta primers went into the PCR. This table comes from immunoSEQ multiplex PCR, and its TCRdb copy is limited to in-frame clones, with some not included. Altogether fewer than 250,000 clones are present, 82% being singletons, with the ten largest covering roughly 6%. The CDR3 spans 17 residues. Trimming removed 2 bases at V and 1 base at J, with 15 bases between. Germline V gene sequence: CDR1 LGHNT, CDR2 FRNRAP. This entry is derived from a study of cytomegalovirus exposure and HLA in healthy donors. The overall study: There were 65 million to 85 million unique TCRs (from HLA-typed donors) in an early data release.

Study-level results: The records held CMV serostatus as the only immune exposure information. Sequencing depth roughly uniform across donors was assumed in presence/absence analyses.

Donors consisted of healthy bone marrow donors. Sequenced sample: PBMCs. This clonotype was sampled from a man aged 40-49 years in good health and CMV-seropositive. The chain couples TRBV12-5 to TRBJ1-5; no clear D gene. The CDR3 is CASGLRRLGRSNQPQHF. For the CDR3, the DNA is TGTGCTAGTGGTTTGCGTCGGTTGGGCCGGAGCAATCAGCCCCAGCATTTT. Filled out from reference TRBV12-5 and TRBJ1-5, the complete variable domain reads DARVTQTPRHKVTEMGQEVTMRCQPILGHNTVFWYRQTMMQGLELLAYFRNRAPLDDSGMPKDRFSAEMPDATLATLKIQPSEPRDSAVYFCASGLRRLGRSNQPQHFGDGTRLSIL.